This note documents a single TCR beta chain sequence. As yet, its antigen is unknown. TCRdb reprocessed the 5' RACE reads with MiXCR, giving one entry per CDR3 protein. The sample yields around 89,000 distinct CDR3 sequences, around 15% seen once. The data originate from a study of early T cells in non-severe SARS-CoV-2 infection. CDR3 length: 14 amino acids. Germline lookup yields CDR1 MNHEY and CDR2 SVGEGT. J lost 0 bases, V lost 4 bases, and 2 bases had no gene match. Study-level findings and limits: Clonotype matching in VDJdb favored anti-spike CD8 responses and did not capture private and CD4 specificities.

The chain has TRBV6-2 or TRBV6-3 and TRBJ1-2; 7 bases are a match to TRBD1. The material sequenced was whole blood. This receptor was identified in an adult who was a healthcare worker with PCR-confirmed SARS-CoV-2 infection or an uninfected control (not recorded which). CDR3 protein: CASSFGTANYGYTF. The CDR3 DNA reads as TGTGCCAGCAGTTTCGGGACAGCTAACTATGGCTACACCTTC.